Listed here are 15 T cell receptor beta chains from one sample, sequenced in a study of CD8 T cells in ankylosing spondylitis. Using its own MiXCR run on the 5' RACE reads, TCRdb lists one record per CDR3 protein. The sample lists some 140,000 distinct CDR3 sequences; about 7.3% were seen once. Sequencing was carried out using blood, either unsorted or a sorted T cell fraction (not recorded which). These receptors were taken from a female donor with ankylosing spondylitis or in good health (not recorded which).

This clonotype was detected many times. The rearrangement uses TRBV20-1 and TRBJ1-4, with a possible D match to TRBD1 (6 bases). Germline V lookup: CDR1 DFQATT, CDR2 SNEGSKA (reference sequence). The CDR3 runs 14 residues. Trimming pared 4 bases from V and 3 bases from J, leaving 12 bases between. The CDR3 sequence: CSAKETGANEKLFF. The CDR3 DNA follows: TGCAGTGCTAAGGAGACAGGCGCTAATGAAAAACTGTTTTTT.

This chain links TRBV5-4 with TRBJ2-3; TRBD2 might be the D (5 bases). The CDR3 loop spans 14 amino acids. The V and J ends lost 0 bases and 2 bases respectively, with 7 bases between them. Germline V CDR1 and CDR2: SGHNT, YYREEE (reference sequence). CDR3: CASSLERPTDTQYF. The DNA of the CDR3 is TGTGCCAGCAGCTTGGAGCGGCCCACAGATACGCAGTATTTT.

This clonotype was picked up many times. Here the CDR3 reads CASSQVRAANSPLHF. In nucleotides, the CDR3 is TGTGCCAGCAGCCAAGTCCGGGCGGCCAATTCACCCCTCCACTTT. This chain connects TRBV14 to TRBJ1-6; D is undetermined. Germline CDR1 and CDR2: SGHDN and FVKESK. V was cut by 1 base and J by 7 bases, with 11 bases left in between. The CDR3 is made up of 15 amino acids.

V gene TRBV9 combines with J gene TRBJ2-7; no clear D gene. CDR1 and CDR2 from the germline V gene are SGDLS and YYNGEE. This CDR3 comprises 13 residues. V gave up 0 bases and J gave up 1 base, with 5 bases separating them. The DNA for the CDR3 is TGTGCCAGCAGCGTAGGGGGTTCCTACGAGCAGTACTTC. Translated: CASSVGGSYEQYF.

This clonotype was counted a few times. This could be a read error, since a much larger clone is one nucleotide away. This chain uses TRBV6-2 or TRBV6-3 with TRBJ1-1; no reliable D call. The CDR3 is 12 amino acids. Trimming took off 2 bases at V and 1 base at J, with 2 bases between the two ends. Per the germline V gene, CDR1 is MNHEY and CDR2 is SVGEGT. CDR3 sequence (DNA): TGTGCCAGCAGTTACAAGAACACTGAAGCTTTCTTT. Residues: CASSYKNTEAFF.

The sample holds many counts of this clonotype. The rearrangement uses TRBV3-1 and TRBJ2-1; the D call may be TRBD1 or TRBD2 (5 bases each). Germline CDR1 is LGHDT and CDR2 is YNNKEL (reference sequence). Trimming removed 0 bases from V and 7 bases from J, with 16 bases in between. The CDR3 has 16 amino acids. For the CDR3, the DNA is TGTGCCAGCAGCCAAGAATTGGGGGTTATTGGTAATGAGCAGTTCTTC. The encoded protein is CASSQELGVIGNEQFF.

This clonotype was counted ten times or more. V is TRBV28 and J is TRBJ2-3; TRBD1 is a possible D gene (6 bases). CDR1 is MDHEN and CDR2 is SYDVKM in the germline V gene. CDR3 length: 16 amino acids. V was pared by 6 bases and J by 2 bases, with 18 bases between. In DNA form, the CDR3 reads TGTGCCAGCAGCATCACACGGGACACTTACACAGATACGCAGTATTTT. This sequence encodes CASSITRDTYTDTQYF.

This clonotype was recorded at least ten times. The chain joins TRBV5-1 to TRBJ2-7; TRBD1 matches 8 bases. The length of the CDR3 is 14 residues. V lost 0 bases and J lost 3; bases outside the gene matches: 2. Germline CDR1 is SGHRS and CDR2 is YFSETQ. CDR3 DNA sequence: TGCGCCAGCAGCTTGGCCGACAGGGGCTACGAGCAGTACTTC. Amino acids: CASSLADRGYEQYF. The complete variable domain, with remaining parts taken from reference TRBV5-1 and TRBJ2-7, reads KAGVTQTPRYLIKTRGQQVTLSCSPISGHRSVSWYQQTPGQGLQFLFEYFSETQRNKGNFPGRFSGRQFSNSRSEMNVSTLELGDSALYLCASSLADRGYEQYFGPGTRLTVT.

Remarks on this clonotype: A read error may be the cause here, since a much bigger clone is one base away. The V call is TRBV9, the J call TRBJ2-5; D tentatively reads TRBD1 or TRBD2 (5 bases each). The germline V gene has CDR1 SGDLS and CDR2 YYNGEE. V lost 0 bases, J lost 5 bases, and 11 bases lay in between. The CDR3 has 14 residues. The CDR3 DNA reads TGTGCCAGCAGCGTAGCAGGGAGTGTGGAGACCCAGTACTTC. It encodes CASSVAGSVETQYF.

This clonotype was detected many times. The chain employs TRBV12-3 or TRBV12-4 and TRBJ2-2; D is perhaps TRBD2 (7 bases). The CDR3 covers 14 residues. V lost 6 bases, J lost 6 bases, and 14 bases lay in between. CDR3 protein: CASRPQGRAGELFF. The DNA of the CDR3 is TGTGCCAGCAGGCCTCAGGGGAGGGCCGGGGAGCTGTTTTTT.

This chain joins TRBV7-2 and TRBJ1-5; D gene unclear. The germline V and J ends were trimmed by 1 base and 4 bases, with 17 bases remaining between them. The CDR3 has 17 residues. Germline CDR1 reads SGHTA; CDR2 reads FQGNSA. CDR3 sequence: CASSLGGGGRFNQPQHF. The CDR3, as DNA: TGTGCCAGCAGCTTAGGGGGAGGTGGGAGGTTTAATCAGCCCCAGCATTTT.

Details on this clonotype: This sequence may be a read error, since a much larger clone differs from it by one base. The CDR3 DNA reads as TGCGCCAGCAGCTTGGGACTGGATAATTCACCCCTCCACTTT. This codes for CASSLGLDNSPLHF. The J gene is TRBJ1-6, the V gene TRBV5-1, with unresolved D. V was pared by 0 bases and J by 5 bases, with 6 bases between. CDR1 is SGHRS, CDR2 YFSETQ, per germline. The CDR3 has 14 amino acids.

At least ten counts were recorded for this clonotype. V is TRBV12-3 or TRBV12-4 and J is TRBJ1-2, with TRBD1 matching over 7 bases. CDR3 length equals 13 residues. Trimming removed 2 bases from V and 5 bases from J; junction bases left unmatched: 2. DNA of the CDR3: TGTGCCAGCAGTTTACCAGGGGGTTATGGCTACACCTTC. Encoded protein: CASSLPGGYGYTF.

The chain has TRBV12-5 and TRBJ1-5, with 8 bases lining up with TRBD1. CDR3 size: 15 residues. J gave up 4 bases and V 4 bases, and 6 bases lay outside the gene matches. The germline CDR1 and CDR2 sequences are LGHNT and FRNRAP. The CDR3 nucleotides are TGTGCTAGTGGTTGGACAGGGTCCGGGAATCAGCCCCAGCATTTT. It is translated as CASGWTGSGNQPQHF.

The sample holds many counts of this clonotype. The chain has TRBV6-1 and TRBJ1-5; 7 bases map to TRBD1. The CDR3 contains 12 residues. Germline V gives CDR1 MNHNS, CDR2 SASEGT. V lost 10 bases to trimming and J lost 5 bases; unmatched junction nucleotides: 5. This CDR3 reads CAIDRAYQPQHF. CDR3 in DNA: TGTGCCATCGACAGGGCGTATCAGCCCCAGCATTTT.